This T cell receptor (beta chain) was obtained from a study of human T cells and chemical hapten exposure. The wider study: Patients, predominantly female, presented with alopecia areata, totalis or universalis.

TCRdb fed the RACE reads into MiXCR, producing one record per CDR3 protein. This table holds around 120,000 distinct CDR3 sequences, about 14% found once. Study-wide points: Expanded TCRs made up significantly more big CDR3 similarity clusters than controls did. Counts of expanded TCRs at PT1 were positively correlated with patch test score.

Time point in this sample: pre-sensitization, week 0. Treatment of the sample: therapeutic diphenylcyclopropenone sensitization with weekly scalp DPC. This clonotype was detected only a few times. As yet, its antigen is unknown. This CDR3 comprises 16 residues. The clonotype was recovered from a woman aged 18-29 years with alopecia areata. Some clones in this sample may be carry-over from other donors' samples. The rearrangement uses TRBV12-2 and TRBJ1-2; no DNA check was done on the table's D call, TRBD1. TRBV12-2 is a listed pseudogene. This specimen was whole blood, taken in connection with sensitization to the hapten diphenylcyclopropenone (DPC). The CDR3 loop reads CASRLPPVSKMDGYTF. Here the CDR3 DNA reads TGTGCAAGTCGGTTACCCCCGGTTTCTAAAATGGATGGCTACACCTTC.